The entry below gives a single T cell receptor beta chain sequence along with its context. Its antigen is currently unknown. These data belong to a study of T-cell memory formation after mild COVID-19. Study-level results: Some clones that responded turned up in pre-infection memory, which suggests that cross-reactive memory joined in.

MiXCR, applied by TCRdb to the 5' RACE reads, yields one record per CDR3 protein. The sample consists of under 400,000 distinct CDR3 sequences, 25% to 30% of them appearing once. Per germline, CDR1 DFQATT and CDR2 SNEGSKA (reference sequence). Trimming took 1 base from V and 11 from J; bases not matched to a gene: 2. This CDR3 comprises 11 residues. The sequence was obtained from an adult woman who had mild COVID-19 (a few samples of this study predate the infection). Cell type and time point are not known. Sequencing input: PBMCs or a T cell subset sorted from them (not recorded which). The chain joins TRBV20-1 to TRBJ2-3; the match to TRBD1 covers 8 bases. The CDR3 DNA reads as TGCAGTGCTAGAGCCGACAGGGGGCAGTATTTT. Translation gives CSARADRGQYF.